What follows are 32 T cell receptor delta chains derived from one specimen sequenced in a study of γδ T cells in repeated Plasmodium falciparum infection. Flow sorting of PBMC yielded separate Vgamma9/Vdelta2+ and Vdelta2-negative gammadelta T cell populations for bulk repertoire analysis. TCRdb processed the multiplex PCR reads again with the CATT caller. This sample carries tens of thousands of delta-chain clones, roughly 0.9% of them seen once, and the ten largest clones take 9.6%. The sequencing sample was made of gamma-delta T cells from blood. The receptors derive from a pool of human donors (malaria-infected and uninfected, not separated).

A word on this clone: The protein recorded in TCRdb matches a much larger clone and deviates from this DNA's translation at residue 17, suggesting a read error; the protein here is obtained by translating the DNA. V usage is TRDV1 and J usage is TRDJ2; 7 bases map to TRDD3. The CDR3 contains 20 residues. Germline V gene lookup returns CDR1 TSWWSYY and CDR2 QGS. CDR3 DNA: TGTGCTCTTGGGGAGGTCACTATGACTGGGGATCCCGGTGGTGGAGCAAAACTCTTCTTT. Translation: CALGEVTMTGDPGGGAKLFF.

Comments on this clone: The mismatch at residue 5 between this DNA's translation and the TCRdb protein of a much larger clone likely reflects a read error; the protein shown is translated from the DNA. This sequence joins TRDV1 and TRDJ3; D tentatively reads TRDD2 or TRDD3 (9 bases each). The J gene is not listed in TCRdb, so it was assigned here from a DNA match to germline. Per the germline V gene, CDR1 is TSWWSYY and CDR2 is QGS. V was shortened by 4 bases and J by 0 bases, with 34 bases between the two germline ends. This CDR3 comprises 25 residues. The CDR3 loop is CALGGGLPTLYWGTRSSWDTRQMFF. For the CDR3, the DNA is TGTGCTCTTGGGGGCGGCCTTCCTACGCTTTACTGGGGGACCCGTAGCTCCTGGGACACCCGACAGATGTTTTTC.

The sample holds a few counts of this clone. The amino acid sequence in TCRdb belongs to a much larger clone and departs from this DNA's translation at residue 8, likely a sequencing read error; the sequence shown is translated from the DNA. The chain has TRDV2 and TRDJ1, with D perhaps TRDD3 (6 bases). The J gene, not given by TCRdb, was assigned here from a germline match of the nucleotide sequence. Germline V gene lookup returns CDR1 GEAIGNYY and CDR2 EKD. Trimming took 3 bases from V and 7 from J, leaving 26 bases between them. The CDR3 contains 17 residues. The CDR3 region is CACDPVGPGAPPGKLIF. CDR3 bases: TGTGCCTGTGACCCGGTCGGGCCTGGGGCCCCCCCCGGTAAACTCATCTTT.

This clone was seen a handful of times. TCRdb lists the protein of a much larger clone for this DNA, which differs at residue 11, so this is likely a read error; the protein given here is translated from the DNA itself. This sequence joins TRDV2 and TRDJ2; no clear D. No J segment appears in TCRdb, so it was assigned here by matching the sequence to germline. Per germline, CDR1 GEAIGNYY and CDR2 EKD. The V and J ends lost 0 bases and 6 bases respectively, with 16 bases between them. The CDR3 sequence is 16 residues long. The CDR3 here is CACDTVYGRGPAQLFF. DNA of the CDR3: TGTGCCTGTGACACCGTATATGGGAGAGGGCCAGCACAACTCTTCTTT.

This clone was seen only a few times. This DNA translates differently at residue 14 from the TCRdb protein, which is that of a much larger clone; a read error is likely, and the protein shown is the DNA's own translation. This chain connects TRDV2 to TRDJ1; D gene uncertain. TCRdb leaves out the J gene; it was filled in here by matching the DNA to germline. The CDR3 length is 17 residues. Germline values: CDR1 GEAIGNYY, CDR2 EKD. The CDR3 loop reads CACDTVGQPDHTDELIF. CDR3 nucleotides: TGTGCCTGTGACACCGTAGGACAGCCAGACCACACCGATGAACTCATCTTT.

This clone was found a few times. The TCRdb protein, from a much larger clone, departs from this DNA's translation at residue 9, likely by read error; the protein shown derives from the DNA. The gene calls are TRDV2 and TRDJ1, with 8 bases aligning to TRDD3. As TCRdb names no J gene, one was assigned here on the basis of a DNA match to germline. Germline V gives CDR1 GEAIGNYY, CDR2 EKD. The junction had 17 bases not matched to a gene; V was cut back by 0 bases and J by 0 bases. The CDR3 runs to 20 residues. The CDR3 sequence: CACDTYDEGLGERYTDKLIF. CDR3 sequence (DNA): TGTGCCTGTGACACCTATGATGAGGGGCTGGGGGAGAGGTACACCGATAAACTCATCTTT.

A note on this clone: TCRdb assigns this DNA the protein of a much larger clone, which departs from its translation at residue 6; this likely reflects a read error, and the protein shown comes from translating the DNA. In nucleotides, the CDR3 is TGTGCTCTTGGGGAAGGACTGGGGGATGAACTCATCTTT. This sequence encodes CALGEGLGDELIF. The gene calls are TRDV1 and TRDJ1; 10 bases align to TRDD3. Germline matching of the DNA provided the J gene here, since TCRdb leaves it blank. The CDR3 is 13 amino acids. With V trimmed by 2 bases and J by 9 bases, 3 bases remained unmatched. Germline V gives CDR1 TSWWSYY, CDR2 QGS.

A note on this clone: TCRdb pairs this DNA with a much larger clone's protein that differs at residue 16, likely a read error; the protein shown was translated from the DNA. This sequence joins TRDV1 and TRDJ1; 8 nucleotides match TRDD3. TCRdb carries no J gene annotation; the J gene was assigned here by matching the DNA with germline. Trimming at V came to 5 bases and at J to 0 bases, leaving 32 bases not matched to a gene. CDR3 size: 24 residues. Germline CDR1 and CDR2: TSWWSYY and QGS. The CDR3 nucleotides are TGTGCTCTTGGGCTAAGTTGGCCTTCCCCGTTCGACTTACTGGGGGGCCCGTACACCGATAAACTCATCTTT. It is translated as CALGLSWPSPFDLLGGPYTDKLIF.

This clone was picked up a small number of times. TCRdb records a much larger clone's protein for this DNA, with a difference at residue 15 that likely arises from a read error; the protein given is the translation of the DNA. J is TRDJ1 and V is TRDV1; D is ambiguous. This CDR3 has 18 residues. Germline V gene sequence: CDR1 TSWWSYY, CDR2 QGS. The CDR3 here is CALGEVYPRESYTDRLIF. For the CDR3, the DNA is TGTGCTCTTGGGGAAGTGTACCCGCGGGAATCGTACACCGATAGACTCATCTTT.

This clone came up a few times. TCRdb assigns this DNA the protein of a much larger clone, which departs from its translation at residue 9; this likely reflects a read error, and the protein shown comes from translating the DNA. The V gene is TRDV1, the J gene TRDJ1, with TRDD3 matching 12 bases. The J gene, left out of TCRdb, was set here by checking the DNA against germline. The CDR3 is 19 residues long. The trim removed 2 bases at V and 3 bases at J, leaving 13 bases unmatched. Germline-derived CDR1 and CDR2 are TSWWSYY and QGS. The CDR3 nucleotides read TGTGCTCTTGGGGAAAAGGCTCCTGCGCTGGGGGATACGGCCGATAAACTCATCTTT. Its protein is CALGEKAPALGDTADKLIF.

There are a few counts of this clone. This likely traces to a read error, being one base from a far larger clone. Other DNA variants within this sample encode the same CDR3. J is TRDJ1 and V is TRDV2; TRDD3 matches at 13 bases. Because TCRdb records no J gene, it was assigned here through a match of the DNA to germline. The CDR3 covers 18 residues. From germline, CDR1 is GEAIGNYY and CDR2 EKD. CDR3 nucleotides: TGTGCCTGCGACACCGTCCTACTGGGGGATACGCTGACCGATAAACTCATCTTT. This translates into CACDTVLLGDTLTDKLIF.

On this clone: TCRdb assigns this DNA the protein of a much larger clone, which departs from its translation at residue 4; this likely reflects a read error, and the protein shown comes from translating the DNA. V gene TRDV2 combines with J gene TRDJ1; D remains ambiguous. Since TCRdb gives no J gene, matching the DNA to germline was used here to assign it. There are 15 residues in the CDR3. The germline CDR1 and CDR2 sequences are GEAIGNYY and EKD. The CDR3 bases are TGTGCCTGTGGCACCGGAGGTCTTGACACCGATAAACTCATCTTT. This gives the protein CACGTGGLDTDKLIF.

To note about this clone: A read error likely explains why the TCRdb protein, taken from a much larger clone, differs from this DNA's translation at residue 3; the protein shown is translated from the DNA. V and J are TRDV1 and TRDJ3; 12 nucleotides agree with TRDD3. The germline gives CDR1 TSWWSYY, CDR2 QGS. There are 29 residues in the CDR3. CDR3 nucleotides: TGTGCTCCTGGGGAAAATCCTACCCTCCCTTGGGTGCGTCTTACTGGGGGATACCCACCGACCTGGGACACCCGACAGATGTTTTTC. It yields the protein CAPGENPTLPWVRLTGGYPPTWDTRQMFF.

This clone was detected many times. The V and J genes are TRDV2 and TRDJ1, with 9 bases that match TRDD3. Germline V CDR1 and CDR2: GEAIGNYY, EKD. The CDR3 sequence is 17 residues long. The trim removed 1 base at V and 1 base at J, leaving 9 bases unmatched. CDR3 sequence reads: CACDTYWGKRGTDKLIF. The CDR3 DNA reads as TGTGCCTGTGACACGTACTGGGGGAAAAGGGGCACCGATAAACTCATCTTT.

This clone has a handful of counts. TCRdb records a much larger clone's protein for this DNA, with a difference at residue 6 that likely arises from a read error; the protein given is the translation of the DNA. The chain is built from TRDV1 and TRDJ1, with 12 positions matching TRDD3. TCRdb supplies no J gene; here it was assigned by aligning the nucleotide sequence to germline. CDR1 is TSWWSYY, CDR2 QGS, per germline. V trimming: 3 bases; J trimming: 4 bases; junction bases outside the gene matches: 15. The CDR3 runs 19 residues. The CDR3 here is CALGDPFPWGIRNFDKLIF. The CDR3 DNA sequence: TGTGCTCTTGGGGACCCCTTCCCCTGGGGGATACGGAACTTCGATAAACTCATCTTT.

As for this clone: The protein that TCRdb holds for this DNA derives from a much larger clone and differs from the translated DNA at residue 7, which likely indicates a read error; the protein shown here is translated from the DNA. The rearrangement joins TRDV1 to TRDJ1, with TRDD3 matching 7 bases. There are 20 residues in the CDR3. Germline loops: CDR1 TSWWSYY, CDR2 QGS. V shed 2 bases, J shed 2 bases, and the junction held 20 bases outside the gene matches. The CDR3 nucleotides read TGTGCTCTTGGGGAAGTTACCTACGGGAGGGATACAAGATGGACCGATAAACTCATCTTT. This sequence encodes CALGEVTYGRDTRWTDKLIF.

Details on this clone: This likely reflects a read error, since a far larger clone is one base away. The sample contains more than one DNA sequence encoding this CDR3. The chain combines TRDV1 with TRDJ1; tentative D call: TRDD2 (6 bases). TCRdb supplies no J gene; here it was assigned by aligning the nucleotide sequence to germline. The ends were cut back, 2 bases at V and 0 bases at J, with 22 bases in the middle. Germline-derived CDR1 and CDR2 are TSWWSYY and QGS. The CDR3 is 19 residues long. This CDR3 is CALGECVLPSTVDTDKLIF. The DNA of the CDR3 is TGTGCTCTTGGGGAATGCGTCCTACCGAGTACTGTCGACACCGATAAACTCATCTTT.

This clone was seen a handful of times. A read error likely explains why the TCRdb protein, taken from a much larger clone, differs from this DNA's translation at residue 3; the protein shown is translated from the DNA. The rearrangement links TRDV1 to TRDJ1; the match to TRDD2 covers 7 bases. Looked up from germline, CDR1 is TSWWSYY and CDR2 is QGS. The CDR3 consists of 19 residues. DNA of the CDR3: TGTGCTCCTGGGACCTCTATTCCTACAGTGTGGGAGTACACCGATAAACTCATCTTT. This gives the protein CAPGTSIPTVWEYTDKLIF.

In its sample, this clone was seen a few times. TCRdb attributes to this sequence the protein of a much larger clone, which differs from the DNA translation at residue 6; a read error is likely, and the protein displayed is translated from the DNA. The chain recombines TRDV3 with TRDJ1, with TRDD3 matching over 8 bases. CDR1 and CDR2 from the germline V gene are TVYSNPD and GDNSRS (reference sequence). The CDR3 runs 23 residues. V shed 0 bases, J shed 0 bases, and the junction held 30 bases outside the gene matches. The CDR3 loop is CAFSPSLRHHPSTGGRYTDKLIF. CDR3 bases: TGTGCCTTTAGTCCCTCCCTGCGTCACCACCCCAGTACTGGGGGTCGGTACACCGATAAACTCATCTTT.

This clone was detected only a few times. This DNA's translation and the protein TCRdb lists, from a much larger clone, do not match at residue 6, likely due to a read error; the protein shown is translated from the DNA. The chain combines TRAV38-2/DV8 with TRDJ1; 9 positions match TRDD3. Here the J gene was assigned by germline matching of the DNA, as TCRdb has none. V gave up 3 bases and J gave up 2 bases; unmatched junction bases: 20. This CDR3 is 20 amino acids long. Germline V CDR1 and CDR2: TSESDYY, QEAYKQQN. The CDR3 bases are TGTGCTTATAGGACTGCTTCCTTTCGCCGTACTGGGGGACGAACCGATAAACTCATCTTT. Translated, it gives CAYRTASFRRTGGRTDKLIF.

This clone was seen more than once but under ten times. This sequence is one base from a far larger clone and is likely a read error. Different DNA sequences within this sample yield the same CDR3. The rearrangement uses TRDV2 and TRDJ2; TRDD3 matches at 12 bases. Matching the DNA to germline supplied the J gene, which TCRdb does not give. The CDR3 extends over 22 amino acids. Germline CDR1 is GEAIGNYY and CDR2 is EKD. After removal of 3 bases from V and 5 bases from J, the junction contained 24 bases not matched to a gene. The CDR3 protein is CACDALGPQGLGDTSLTAQLFF. CDR3 DNA sequence: TGTGCCTGTGACGCCTTGGGTCCACAAGGTCTGGGGGATACGTCCCTAACAGCACAACTCTTCTTT.

Only a few counts were recorded for this clone. The protein given by TCRdb reflects a much larger clone and differs at residue 11 from this DNA's translation, likely from a read error; the protein shown is the DNA's translation. The chain employs TRDV2 and TRDJ2, with D maybe TRDD3 (6 bases). The V gene lost 0 bases and the J gene lost 4 bases, with 17 bases spanning the gap. This CDR3 has 17 residues. Germline V gene sequence: CDR1 GEAIGNYY, CDR2 EKD. This CDR3 is CACDTVLGTNQTAQLFF. In DNA form, the CDR3 reads TGTGCCTGTGACACCGTACTGGGAACGAACCAGACAGCACAACTCTTCTTT.

This clone has more than one count but fewer than ten. TCRdb shows a much larger clone's protein in place of this DNA's translation, and the two differ at residue 15, likely through a read error; the protein shown is translated from the DNA. The gene calls are TRDV1 and TRDJ1; maybe TRDD2 (6 bases). Assignment of the J gene here rests on matching the DNA to germline, because TCRdb gives none. Per the germline V gene, CDR1 is TSWWSYY and CDR2 is QGS. This CDR3 is 18 amino acids long. CDR3 DNA: TGTGCTCTTGGGGGCACCTTCCCCACTTGGGTCCTAGTGGATAGACTCATCTTT. This codes for CALGGTFPTWVLVDRLIF.

This clone turned up a few times. This DNA's translation and the protein TCRdb lists, from a much larger clone, do not match at residue 9, likely due to a read error; the protein shown is translated from the DNA. The chain links TRDV2 to TRDJ1, with D perhaps TRDD3 (5 bases). TCRdb lists no J gene, so it was determined here by aligning the DNA to germline. The CDR3 consists of 14 residues. V was pared by 9 bases and J by 3 bases, with 19 bases between. Germline V gene data show CDR1 as GEAIGNYY and CDR2 as EKD. The CDR3 DNA sequence: TGTGCCGCTGGCGGGGGCCGGAACGCCGATAAACTCATCTTT. It encodes CAAGGGRNADKLIF.

Comments on this clone: The protein recorded in TCRdb matches a much larger clone and deviates from this DNA's translation at residue 10, suggesting a read error; the protein here is obtained by translating the DNA. For the CDR3, the DNA is TGTGCCTGTGTCCAACTGGGGGTAGAACCCTGGGACACCCGACAGATGTTTTTC. It yields the protein CACVQLGVEPWDTRQMFF. The rearrangement links TRDV2 to TRDJ3; 8 bases map to TRDD3. TCRdb is silent on the J gene; assignment here came from matching the DNA to germline. The germline V gene has CDR1 GEAIGNYY and CDR2 EKD. After removal of 5 bases from V and 2 bases from J, the junction contained 10 bases not matched to a gene. CDR3 length equals 18 residues.

With regard to this clone: The TCRdb protein, from a much larger clone, departs from this DNA's translation at residue 15, likely by read error; the protein shown derives from the DNA. The gene calls are TRDV1 and TRDJ1, with D uncertain. The J gene, missing from TCRdb, was assigned here through DNA to germline matching. Germline CDR1 TSWWSYY, CDR2 QGS. The CDR3 is made up of 18 amino acids. CDR3 loop: CALGGWPPIRHYTDELIF. CDR3 bases: TGTGCTCTTGGGGGCTGGCCTCCGATTAGGCACTACACCGATGAACTCATCTTT.

To note about this clone: TCRdb lists the protein of a much larger clone for this DNA, which differs at residue 11, so this is likely a read error; the protein given here is translated from the DNA itself. The CDR3 reads CALGETGLPTFGTGLNTDKLIF. The CDR3 DNA reads TGTGCTCTTGGGGAAACAGGCCTTCCTACATTCGGTACTGGTTTAAATACGGATAAACTCATCTTT. The V call is TRDV1, the J call TRDJ1; 9 bases align to TRDD2. With 2 bases clipped from V and 5 bases from J, the junction kept 27 bases outside the gene matches. From germline, CDR1 is TSWWSYY and CDR2 QGS. CDR3 size: 22 residues.

This clone was detected only a few times. A far larger clone differs by one base, so this is likely a read error. Other DNA sequences in the sample encode the same CDR3. The J gene is TRDJ3, the V gene TRDV1, with a weak D call TRDD3 (6 bases). V was cut by 0 bases and J by 2 bases, with 26 bases left in between. This CDR3 has 23 amino acids. The V gene's germline CDR1 is TSWWSYY and CDR2 QGS. CDR3 amino acids: CALGELGFSLLNWEAWDTRQMFF. The CDR3 DNA reads TGTGCTCTTGGGGAACTAGGGTTCAGTCTGCTGAACTGGGAAGCCTGGGACACCCGACAGATGTTTTTC.

This clone was found a few times. With a far larger clone one base away, a read error is the likely cause. Other DNA sequences in this specimen translate into the identical CDR3. The rearrangement joins TRDV2 to TRDJ1; a possible D gene is TRDD3 (6 bases). As TCRdb names no J gene, one was assigned here on the basis of a DNA match to germline. The CDR3 has 13 residues. V dropped 4 bases and J dropped 6 bases, with 14 bases sitting between them. Germline values: CDR1 GEAIGNYY, CDR2 EKD. CDR3 sequence reads: CACDLLGDHKLIF. The CDR3 region has the DNA TGTGCCTGTGATTTACTGGGTGATCATAAACTCATCTTT.

Only a few counts were recorded for this clone. TCRdb assigns this DNA the protein of a much larger clone, which departs from its translation at residue 6; this likely reflects a read error, and the protein shown comes from translating the DNA. The chain employs TRDV2 and TRDJ1, with a weak D call TRDD3 (5 bases). In the absence of a J gene in TCRdb, the DNA was matched to germline to assign it here. V shed 0 bases and J shed 0 bases, with 22 bases lying between them. CDR3 size: 19 residues. Germline V gene lookup returns CDR1 GEAIGNYY and CDR2 EKD. CDR3 DNA sequence: TGTGCCTGTGACACCGCAGCGGGGGGCTCAATGTTGAACACCGATAAACTCATCTTT. This codes for CACDTAAGGSMLNTDKLIF.

Concerning this clone itself: TCRdb assigns this DNA the protein of a much larger clone, which departs from its translation at residue 2; this likely reflects a read error, and the protein shown comes from translating the DNA. The rearrangement uses TRDV3 and TRDJ1; 12 nucleotides match TRDD3. CDR1 is TVYSNPD, CDR2 GDNSRS, per germline (reference sequence). The length of the CDR3 is 15 residues. CDR3 protein: CSSWGIRTNTDKLIF. The CDR3 DNA sequence: TGTTCCTCCTGGGGGATACGAACTAACACCGATAAACTCATCTTT.

This clone was observed a few times. A far bigger clonotype differs at one base, so this is likely a read error. The same CDR3 arises from other DNA sequences in this sample as well. J is TRDJ2 and V is TRDV1; D gene unclear. This CDR3 has 12 amino acids. In germline, CDR1 is TSWWSYY, CDR2 QGS. V was shortened by 9 bases and J by 5 bases, with 10 bases between the two germline ends. The CDR3 spells CALAAGTAQLFF. CDR3 coding DNA: TGTGCTCTCGCCGCGGGTACAGCACAACTCTTCTTT.